The clone carrying this TCR beta chain occurred a few times. Its antigen is as yet unknown. This specimen comes from a study of cytomegalovirus exposure and HLA in healthy donors. Study-wide results and limits: TCR beta sequences reportedly predicted most subjects' HLA-A and HLA-B alleles accurately. HLA alleles were associated with 15,000 to 20,000 TCR beta sequences in a later analysis at 0.05 false discovery rate.

This CDR3 is 17 amino acids long. The junction had 12 bases not matched to a gene; V was cut back by 4 bases and J by 2 bases. Germline V gives CDR1 SGHRS, CDR2 YFSETQ. The primer mix had 60 Vbeta and 13 Jbeta primers. TCRdb's copy holds only in-frame clones and misses some; the assay was immunoSEQ multiplex PCR. This sample has some 74,000 clones, with around 80% found just once. At sampling all donors were nominally healthy, likely with unrecorded immune exposures. V usage is TRBV5-1 and J usage is TRBJ2-3; TRBD2 agrees at 8 bases. The TCR was taken from a male donor in good health and CMV-seronegative. Sequenced input: PBMCs. Here the CDR3 reads CASSGRIAGKITDTQYF. The CDR3 region has the DNA TGCGCCAGCAGCGGAAGGATAGCGGGAAAAATCACAGATACGCAGTATTTT.